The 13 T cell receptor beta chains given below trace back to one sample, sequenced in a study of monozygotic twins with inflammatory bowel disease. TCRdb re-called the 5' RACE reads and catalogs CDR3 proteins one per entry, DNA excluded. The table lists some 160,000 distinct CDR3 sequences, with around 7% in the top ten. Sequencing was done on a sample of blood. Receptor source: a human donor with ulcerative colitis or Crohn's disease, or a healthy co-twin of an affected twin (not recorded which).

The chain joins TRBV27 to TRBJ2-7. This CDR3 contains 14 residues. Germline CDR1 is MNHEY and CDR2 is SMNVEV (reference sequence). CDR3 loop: CASSLSPSSYEQYF.

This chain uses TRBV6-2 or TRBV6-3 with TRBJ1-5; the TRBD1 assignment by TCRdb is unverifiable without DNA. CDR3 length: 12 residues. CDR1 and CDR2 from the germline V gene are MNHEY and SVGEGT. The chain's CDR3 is CASKGSNQPQHF.

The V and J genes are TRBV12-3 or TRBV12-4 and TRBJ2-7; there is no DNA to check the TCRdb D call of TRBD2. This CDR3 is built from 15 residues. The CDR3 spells CASSLVPGLDYEQYF.

CDR3: CSARVHSKETQYF. The chain couples TRBV20-1 to TRBJ2-5. Germline CDR1 is DFQATT and CDR2 is SNEGSKA (reference sequence). The CDR3 length is 13 residues.

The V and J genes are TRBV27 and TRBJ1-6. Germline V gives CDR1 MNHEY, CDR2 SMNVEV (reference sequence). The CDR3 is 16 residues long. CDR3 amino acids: CASSPTRQGYNSPLHF.

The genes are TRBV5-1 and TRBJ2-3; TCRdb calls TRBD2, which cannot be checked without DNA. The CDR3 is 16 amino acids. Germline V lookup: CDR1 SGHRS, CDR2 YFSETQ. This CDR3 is CASSLARTSGSYTQYF.

This CDR3 reads CSVLIGLMVGEQFF. The chain uses TRBV29-1 and TRBJ2-1; TCRdb reports TRBD2, a call that lacks DNA to check it against. This CDR3 has 14 residues. Per germline, CDR1 SQVTM and CDR2 ANQGSEA.

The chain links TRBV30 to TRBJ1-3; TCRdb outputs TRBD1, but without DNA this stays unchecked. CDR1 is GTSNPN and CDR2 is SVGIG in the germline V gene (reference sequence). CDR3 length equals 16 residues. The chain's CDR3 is CAWSVGWTASGNTIYF. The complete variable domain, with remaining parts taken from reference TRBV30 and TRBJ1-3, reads SQTIHQWPATLVQPVGSPLSLECTVEGTSNPNLYWYRQAAGRGLQLLFYSVGIGQISSEVPQNLSASRPQDRQFILSSKKLLLSDSGFYLCAWSVGWTASGNTIYFGEGSWLTVV.

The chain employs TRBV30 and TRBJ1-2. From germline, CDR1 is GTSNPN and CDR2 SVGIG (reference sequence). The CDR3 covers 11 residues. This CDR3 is CAWSVGKEHTF.

The CDR3 here is CAWSTGVTEAFF. The gene calls are TRBV30 and TRBJ1-1; TCRdb calls TRBD1, which cannot be checked without DNA. Germline CDR1 is GTSNPN and CDR2 is SVGIG (reference sequence). CDR3 length: 12 amino acids.

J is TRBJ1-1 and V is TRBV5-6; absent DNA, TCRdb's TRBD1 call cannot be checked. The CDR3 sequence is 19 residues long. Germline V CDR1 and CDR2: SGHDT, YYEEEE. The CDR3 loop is CASSLVGGRGPDTYTEAFF.

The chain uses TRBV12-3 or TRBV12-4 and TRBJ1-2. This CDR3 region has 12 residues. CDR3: CASSQGPKGYTF.

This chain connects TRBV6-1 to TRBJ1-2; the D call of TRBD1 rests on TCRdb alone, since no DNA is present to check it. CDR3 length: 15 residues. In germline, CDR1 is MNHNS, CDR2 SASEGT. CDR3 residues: CASSQSSDRGNGYTF.